The rows below give T cell receptor beta chains drawn from one sample of a study of T cells after yellow fever vaccination. TCRdb reprocessed the 5' RACE reads with MiXCR, giving one entry per CDR3 protein. The repertoire holds some 160,000 distinct CDR3 sequences, around 9% seen once, with roughly 33% in the top ten. Sequenced here: CD8+ T cells sorted from PBMCs, sampled 45 days after the yellow fever booster vaccination. The receptors originated from a man between 18 and 29 years old who received the YFV17D yellow fever vaccine. The CDR3 runs from the conserved cysteine through the conserved F or W. Size tells how often a clone was seen (once, few, many) or the class of an expanded clone, and some rows leave it out.

v_call	j_call	clone_size	cdr3_aa
TRBV3-1	TRBJ2-2	.	CASSQDGVAGELFF
TRBV20-1	TRBJ1-6	few	CSARGGVGHRMVFLPPLHF
TRBV9	TRBJ1-2	.	CASSEDEGAPHGYTF
TRBV4-1	TRBJ1-2	few	CASSQVGQTYGYTF
TRBV6-5	TRBJ2-7	.	CASSYSQGAGEQYF
TRBV4-1	TRBJ2-7	.	CASSQQGDYEQYF
TRBV4-1	TRBJ2-2	many	CASSPGTNTGELFF
TRBV7-9	TRBJ1-6	.	CASSLGTGAAPLHF
TRBV4-3	TRBJ2-2	.	CASSQTANTGELFF
TRBV4-1	TRBJ1-1	many	CASSPRGTTKVDTEAFF
TRBV2	TRBJ2-7	.	CASSEYGSSYEQYF
TRBV13	TRBJ1-1	.	CASSLARGKAEAFF
TRBV7-9	TRBJ1-1	few	CASSLGELMNTEAFF
TRBV4-2	TRBJ1-1	few	CASSQVANTEAFF
TRBV19	TRBJ2-1	.	CASSSPGGPHNEQFF
TRBV6-6	TRBJ1-2	few	CASSSSGDILWYGYTF
TRBV4-3	TRBJ1-5	many	CASSQDLFSNQPQHF
TRBV7-2	TRBJ2-3	.	CASTPGDTSTDTQYF
TRBV12-3/TRBV12-4	TRBJ2-4	few	CASSTRTSGSKNIQYF
TRBV7-8	TRBJ2-1	many	CASSLVAGGPSSYNEQFF
TRBV7-2	TRBJ2-3	.	CASSLGTGFGSTDTQYF
TRBV27	TRBJ2-1	many	CASSLWDPGASEQFF